This record concerns one T cell receptor beta chain sequence. Its antigen is as yet unknown. The donors, aged roughly 6 to 90, were healthy Caucasians from Russia. The sample, 9 to 10 milliliters of peripheral blood, was drawn from each donor. Total RNA was isolated from each sample in quantities of at least 6 micrograms. Using a J-beta primer mix together with a sample-barcoded 5' primer, a second PCR was run for roughly 7 to 12 cycles. MiXCR, applied by TCRdb to the 5' RACE reads, yields one record per CDR3 protein. The data show some 700,000 distinct CDR3 sequences, with 22% seen just once and roughly a fifth held by the top ten. These data originate in a study of blood T cells in healthy people across ages. Study-level findings and limits: The CMV status of each donor remained undetermined, and this could have confounded shifts in expanded clonotypes.

The TCR comes from a man aged 65 to 85 in good health. Input material: blood.

The CDR3 sequence is CASRRGQDGYTF. The CDR3 DNA is TGTGCCAGCAGACGTGGACAGGATGGCTACACCTTC. V is TRBV6-5 and J is TRBJ1-2; 7 bases agree with TRBD1. The V gene's germline CDR1 is MNHEY and CDR2 SVGAGI. V shed 6 bases, J shed 6 bases, and the junction held 4 bases outside the gene matches. The CDR3 runs 12 residues.